The clone carrying this T cell receptor (beta chain) showed up just a few times. Assay used: immunoSEQ multiplex PCR; TCRdb lists only in-frame clones, some missing. The data hold some 67,000 clones, with nearly 80% observed a single time. Between the trimmed V and J ends, which lost 1 base and 1 base, there was a span of 11 bases. Germline V gene data show CDR1 as GTSNPN and CDR2 as SVGIG (reference sequence). This CDR3 spans 14 amino acids. The data were taken from a study of blood T cell repertoires in COVID-19. This receptor was obtained from an older woman with acute or convalescent COVID-19. The material sequenced was peripheral blood. The chain uses TRBV30 and TRBJ2-7, with D maybe TRBD1 (5 bases). The chain's CDR3 is CAWSAGRRSYEQYF. CDR3 coding DNA: TGTGCCTGGAGTGCAGGGCGACGATCCTACGAGCAGTACTTC.